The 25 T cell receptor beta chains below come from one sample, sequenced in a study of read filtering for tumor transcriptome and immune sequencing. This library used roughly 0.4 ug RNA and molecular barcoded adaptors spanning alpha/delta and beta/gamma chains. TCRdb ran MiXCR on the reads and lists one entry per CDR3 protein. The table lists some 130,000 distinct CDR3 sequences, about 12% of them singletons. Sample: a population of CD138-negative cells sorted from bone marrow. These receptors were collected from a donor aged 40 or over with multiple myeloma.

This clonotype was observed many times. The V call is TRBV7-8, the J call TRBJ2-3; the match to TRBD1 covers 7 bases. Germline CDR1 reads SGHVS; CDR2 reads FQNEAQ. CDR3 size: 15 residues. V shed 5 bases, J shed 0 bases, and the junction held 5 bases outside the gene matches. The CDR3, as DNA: TGTGCCAGCAGCCGGGGACAGATCAGCACAGATACGCAGTATTTT. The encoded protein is CASSRGQISTDTQYF.

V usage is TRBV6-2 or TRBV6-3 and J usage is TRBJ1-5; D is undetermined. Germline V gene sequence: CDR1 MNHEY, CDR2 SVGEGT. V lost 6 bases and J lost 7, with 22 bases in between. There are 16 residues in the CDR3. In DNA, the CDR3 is TGTGCCAGCAGGACTCCCCGGGTTTCCGGGAACCAGCCCCAGCATTTT. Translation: CASRTPRVSGNQPQHF.

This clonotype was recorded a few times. The CDR3 sequence is CASSLDRGQETQYF. In nucleotides, the CDR3 is TGTGCCAGCAGCTTAGACAGGGGGCAAGAGACCCAGTACTTC. J is TRBJ2-5 and V is TRBV7-2, with TRBD1 matching over 8 bases. This CDR3 region has 14 residues. The germline CDR1 and CDR2 sequences are SGHTA and FQGNSA. V lost 1 base, J lost 2 bases, and 0 bases stayed unmatched.

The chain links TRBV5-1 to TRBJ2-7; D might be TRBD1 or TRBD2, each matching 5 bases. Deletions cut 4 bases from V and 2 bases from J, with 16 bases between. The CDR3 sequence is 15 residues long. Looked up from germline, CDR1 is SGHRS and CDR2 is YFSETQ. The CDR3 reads CASSEGKGTPYEQYF. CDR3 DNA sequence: TGCGCCAGCAGCGAGGGGAAAGGGACGCCCTACGAGCAGTACTTC.

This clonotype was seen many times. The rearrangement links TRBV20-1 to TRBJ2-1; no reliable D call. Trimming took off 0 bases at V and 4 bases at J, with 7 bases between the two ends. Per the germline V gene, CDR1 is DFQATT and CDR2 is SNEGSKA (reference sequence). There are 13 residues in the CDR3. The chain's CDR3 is CSARDSFYNEQFF. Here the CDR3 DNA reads TGCAGTGCTAGAGATAGCTTTTACAATGAGCAGTTCTTC.

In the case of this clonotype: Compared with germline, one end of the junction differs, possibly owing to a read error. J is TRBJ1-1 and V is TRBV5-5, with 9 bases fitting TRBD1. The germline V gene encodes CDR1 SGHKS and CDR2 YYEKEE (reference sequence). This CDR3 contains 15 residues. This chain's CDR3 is CASSWGTGLNTEASF. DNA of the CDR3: TGTGCCAGCAGCTGGGGGACAGGGCTGAACACTGAAGCTTCCTTT.

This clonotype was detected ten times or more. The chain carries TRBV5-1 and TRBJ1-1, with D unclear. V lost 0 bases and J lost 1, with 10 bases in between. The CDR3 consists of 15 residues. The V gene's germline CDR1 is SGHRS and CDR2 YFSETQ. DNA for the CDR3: TGCGCCAGCAGCTTGGCCCCTTATGGGAACACTGAAGCTTTCTTT. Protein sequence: CASSLAPYGNTEAFF.

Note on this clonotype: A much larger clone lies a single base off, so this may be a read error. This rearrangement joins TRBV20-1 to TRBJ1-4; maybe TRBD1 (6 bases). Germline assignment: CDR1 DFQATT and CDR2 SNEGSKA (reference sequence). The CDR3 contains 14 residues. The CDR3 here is CGAPQGAGDEKLFF. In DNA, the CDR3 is TGCGGTGCCCCGCAAGGGGCAGGGGATGAAAAACTGTTTTTT.

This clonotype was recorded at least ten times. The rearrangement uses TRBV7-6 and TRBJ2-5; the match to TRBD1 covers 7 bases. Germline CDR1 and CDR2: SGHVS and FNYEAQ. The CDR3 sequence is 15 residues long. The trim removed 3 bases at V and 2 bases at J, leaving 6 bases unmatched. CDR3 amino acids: CASSFAQGQQETQYF. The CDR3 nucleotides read TGTGCCAGCAGCTTCGCACAGGGACAGCAAGAGACCCAGTACTTC.

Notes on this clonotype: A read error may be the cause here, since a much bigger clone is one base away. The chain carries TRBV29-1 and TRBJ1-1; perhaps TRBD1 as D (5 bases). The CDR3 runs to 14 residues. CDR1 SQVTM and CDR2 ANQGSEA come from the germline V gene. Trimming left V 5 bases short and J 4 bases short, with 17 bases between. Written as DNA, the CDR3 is TGCAGCGTTTCGACAGACCTAGTGAGCACTGAAGCTTTCTTT. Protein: CSVSTDLVSTEAFF.

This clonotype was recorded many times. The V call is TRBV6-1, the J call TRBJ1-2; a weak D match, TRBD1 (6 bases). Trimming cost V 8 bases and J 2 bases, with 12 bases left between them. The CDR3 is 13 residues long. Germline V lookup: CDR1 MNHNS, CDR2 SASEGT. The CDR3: CASSSGTNYGYTF. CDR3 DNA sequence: TGTGCCAGCTCGTCCGGGACAAACTATGGCTACACCTTC.

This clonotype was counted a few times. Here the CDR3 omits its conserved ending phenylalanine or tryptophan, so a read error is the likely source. The DNA of the CDR3 is TGTGCCAGCAGCGACCGTAGAGGCTCTGGGGCCAACGTCCTGACTTCC. Translation gives CASSDRRGSGANVLTS. The V gene is TRBV7-6, the J gene TRBJ2-6; D remains unclear. The CDR3 has 16 residues. With 5 bases removed from V and 0 bases from J, the gap between germline ends came to 11 bases. Germline V gene data show CDR1 as SGHVS and CDR2 as FNYEAQ.

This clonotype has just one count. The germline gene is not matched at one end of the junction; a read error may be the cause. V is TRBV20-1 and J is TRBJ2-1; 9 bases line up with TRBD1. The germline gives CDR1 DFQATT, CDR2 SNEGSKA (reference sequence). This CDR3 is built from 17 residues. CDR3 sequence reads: CSARDLRTGDLWDEQFF. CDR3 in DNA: TGCAGTGCTAGAGATCTCAGGACAGGGGACCTCTGGGATGAGCAGTTTTTC.

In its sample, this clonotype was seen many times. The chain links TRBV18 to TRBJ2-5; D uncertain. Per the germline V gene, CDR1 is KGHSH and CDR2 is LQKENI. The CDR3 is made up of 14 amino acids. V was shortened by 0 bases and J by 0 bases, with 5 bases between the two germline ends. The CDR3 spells CASSPPGYQETQYF. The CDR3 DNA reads TGTGCCAGCTCACCACCTGGGTACCAAGAGACCCAGTACTTC.

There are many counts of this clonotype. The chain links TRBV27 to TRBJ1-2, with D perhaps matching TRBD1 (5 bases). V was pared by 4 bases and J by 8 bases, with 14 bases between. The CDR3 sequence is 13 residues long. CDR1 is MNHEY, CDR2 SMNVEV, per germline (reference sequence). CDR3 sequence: CASSSGGGTGYTF. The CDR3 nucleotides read TGTGCCAGCAGTTCGGGGGGAGGCACGGGCTACACCTTC.

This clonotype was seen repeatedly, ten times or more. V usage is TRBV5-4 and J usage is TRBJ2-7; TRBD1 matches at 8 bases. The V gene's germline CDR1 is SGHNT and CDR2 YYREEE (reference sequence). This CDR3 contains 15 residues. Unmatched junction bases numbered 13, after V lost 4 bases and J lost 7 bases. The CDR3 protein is CASSQGTGELREQYF. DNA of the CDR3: TGTGCCAGCAGCCAAGGGACAGGCGAACTACGTGAGCAGTACTTC.

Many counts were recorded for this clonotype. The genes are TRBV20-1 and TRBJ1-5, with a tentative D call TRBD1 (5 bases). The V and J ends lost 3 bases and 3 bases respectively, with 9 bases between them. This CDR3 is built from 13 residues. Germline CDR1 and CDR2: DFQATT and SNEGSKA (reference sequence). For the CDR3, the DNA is TGCAGTGCTAGGGTGGGGCCCAATCAGCCCCAGCATTTT. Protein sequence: CSARVGPNQPQHF.

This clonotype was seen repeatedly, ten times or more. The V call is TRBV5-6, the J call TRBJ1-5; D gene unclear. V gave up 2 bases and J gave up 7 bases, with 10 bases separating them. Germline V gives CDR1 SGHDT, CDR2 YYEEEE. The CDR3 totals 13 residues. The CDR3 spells CASSLSQSQPQHF. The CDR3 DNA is TGTGCCAGCAGCTTATCCCAAAGCCAGCCCCAGCATTTT.

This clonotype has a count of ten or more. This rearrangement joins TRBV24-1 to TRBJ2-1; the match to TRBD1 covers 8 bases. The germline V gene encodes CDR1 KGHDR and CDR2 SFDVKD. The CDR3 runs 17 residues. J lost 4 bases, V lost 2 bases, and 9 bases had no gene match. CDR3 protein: CATSDWTAGTGYNEQFF. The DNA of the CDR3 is TGTGCCACCAGTGATTGGACCGCCGGGACAGGATACAATGAGCAGTTCTTC.

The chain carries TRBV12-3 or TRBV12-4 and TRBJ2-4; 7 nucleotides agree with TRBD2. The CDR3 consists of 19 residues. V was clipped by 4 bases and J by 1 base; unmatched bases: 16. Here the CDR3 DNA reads TGTGCCAGCAGTTGGGGGACTGAGGGAGGGCCAGCGGCCAAAAACATTCAGTACTTC. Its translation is CASSWGTEGGPAAKNIQYF.

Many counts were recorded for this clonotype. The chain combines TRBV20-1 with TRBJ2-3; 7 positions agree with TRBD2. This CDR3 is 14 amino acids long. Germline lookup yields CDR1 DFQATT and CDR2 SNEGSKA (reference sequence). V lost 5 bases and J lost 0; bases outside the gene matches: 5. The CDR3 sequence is CSALLAASTDTQYF. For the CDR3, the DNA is TGCAGTGCTCTTCTAGCGGCTAGCACAGATACGCAGTATTTT.

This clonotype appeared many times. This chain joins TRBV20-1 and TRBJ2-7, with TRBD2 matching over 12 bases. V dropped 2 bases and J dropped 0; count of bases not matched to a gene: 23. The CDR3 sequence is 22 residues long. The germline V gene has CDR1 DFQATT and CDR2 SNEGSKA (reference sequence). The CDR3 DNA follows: TGCAGTGCTAGAATGAAAACTCAAAGGCCGGGGACTAGCGGGCGGAGCTCCTACGAGCAGTACTTC. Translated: CSARMKTQRPGTSGRSSYEQYF.

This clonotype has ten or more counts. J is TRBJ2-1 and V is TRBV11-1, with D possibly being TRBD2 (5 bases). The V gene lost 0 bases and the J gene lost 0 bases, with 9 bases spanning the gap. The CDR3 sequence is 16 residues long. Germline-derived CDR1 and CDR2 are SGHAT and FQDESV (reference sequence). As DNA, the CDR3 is TGTGCCAGCAGCTTAGCGGACTGGAGCTCCTACAATGAGCAGTTCTTC. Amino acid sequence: CASSLADWSSYNEQFF.

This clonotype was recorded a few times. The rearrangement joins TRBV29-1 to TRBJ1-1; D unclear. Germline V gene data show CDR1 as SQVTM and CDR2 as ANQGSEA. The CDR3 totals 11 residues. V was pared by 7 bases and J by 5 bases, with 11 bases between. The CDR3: CSGAQSTEAFF. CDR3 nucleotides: TGCAGCGGGGCACAGAGTACTGAAGCTTTCTTT.

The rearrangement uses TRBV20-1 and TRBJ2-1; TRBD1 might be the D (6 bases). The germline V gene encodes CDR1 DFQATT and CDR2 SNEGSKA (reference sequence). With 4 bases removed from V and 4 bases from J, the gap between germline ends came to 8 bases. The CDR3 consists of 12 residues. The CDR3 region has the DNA TGCAGTGCTATACAGGGTTACAATGAGCAGTTCTTC. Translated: CSAIQGYNEQFF.